A selection of T cell receptor beta chains follows, all from one sample in a study of T cells after yellow fever vaccination. TCRdb re-called the 5' RACE reads through MiXCR, storing one row per CDR3 protein. This sample carries 75,000 to 100,000 distinct CDR3 sequences, roughly 8.2% of them seen once, and the ten largest clones take roughly 15%. The specimen comprised CD8+ T cells not binding an NS4B(214-222) dextramer, sorted from PBMCs, sampled roughly 15 days after the first yellow fever vaccination. All receptors come from a man younger than 35 who received the YFV17D yellow fever vaccine. The CDR3 runs from the conserved cysteine through the conserved F or W. D genes are given only for firm matches. Some rows have no size entry. The others give once, few or many, or a class for an expanded clone.

j_call v_call clone_size d_call cdr3_nt cdr3_aa
TRBJ2-2 TRBV7-6 few TRBD1 TGTGCCAGCAGCTTCGGACAGGGGGCCGGGGAGCTGTTTTTT CASSFGQGAGELFF
TRBJ2-7 TRBV5-1 many TRBD1 TGCGCCAGCAGCTTGGTACAGGGGATCCACGAGCAGTACTTC CASSLVQGIHEQYF
TRBJ1-6 TRBV11-2 many - TGTGCCAGCAGCTTCGAGGCCCAGAACTATAATTCACCCCTCCACTTT CASSFEAQNYNSPLHF
TRBJ1-5 TRBV11-1 few - TGTGCCAGCAGCTTATGGCAACTGGGCGCATATAGCAATCAGCCCCAGCATTTT CASSLWQLGAYSNQPQHF
TRBJ1-1 TRBV4-1 - - TGCGCCAGCAGCCAAGGACAGAGCCTGAACACTGAAGCTTTCTTT CASSQGQSLNTEAFF
TRBJ1-2 TRBV6-5 few TRBD1 TGTGCCAGCAGTTACTCGCGACAGGGCTATGGTGGCTACACCTTC CASSYSRQGYGGYTF
TRBJ1-6 TRBV11-2 few TRBD1 TGTGCCAGCAGCTCCACCGGGACAGGGTATATGTCCTCCTATAATTCACCCCTCCACTTT CASSSTGTGYMSSYNSPLHF
TRBJ2-1 TRBV20-1 few - TGCAGTGCTAGATTCCCCTCGAGGAGGGAAGCGTTCTTC CSARFPSRREAFF
TRBJ2-1 TRBV7-3 few - TGTGCCAGCAGCGGGGCGGGCGGACCCTACAATGAGCAGTTCTTC CASSGAGGPYNEQFF
TRBJ2-2 TRBV29-1 few TRBD2 TGCAGCGCCGTAGCGGGGGGGAGAGGATACACCGGGGAGCTGTTTTTT CSAVAGGRGYTGELFF
TRBJ1-5 TRBV12-3/TRBV12-4 few - TGTGCCAGCAGTTTAGCGGTAGTCGGGATGGATCAGCCCCAGCATTTT CASSLAVVGMDQPQHF
TRBJ1-5 TRBV4-3 - - TGCGCCAGCGCATCGACAATTTCAGCGAATCAGCCCCAGCATTTT CASASTISANQPQHF
TRBJ1-5 TRBV12-3/TRBV12-4 many - TGTGCCAGCAGTTTAGGGGAGCAAAATCAGCCCCAGCATTTT CASSLGEQNQPQHF
TRBJ2-3 TRBV9 - TRBD1 TGTGCCAGCAGCACACGGACAGGGGGTGGCACAGATACGCAGTATTTT CASSTRTGGGTDTQYF
TRBJ1-3 TRBV3-1 - - TGTGCCAGCAGCCAAGTTGCGGCAGAGAGTGGAAACACCATATATTTT CASSQVAAESGNTIYF
TRBJ1-2 TRBV28 - TRBD1 TGTGCCAGCAGTTTCATTACCGGAGGGGACAGATATGGCTACACCTTC CASSFITGGDRYGYTF
TRBJ1-1 TRBV6-1 - - TGTGCCAGCAGCCTAACCTCCCTGGGTGAAGCTTTCTTT CASSLTSLGEAFF
TRBJ2-1 TRBV27 few TRBD2 TGTGCCAGCAGTACGAGGAAACTAGCGGGACTGTACAATGAGCAGTTCTTC CASSTRKLAGLYNEQFF
TRBJ1-1 TRBV7-3 once - TGTGCCAGCAGCATAGGGACACCGAACACTGAAGCTTTCTTT CASSIGTPNTEAFF
TRBJ1-1 TRBV6-2/TRBV6-3 - - TGTGCCAGCAGTCCACTCAAACTAGGGGGTGAAGCTTTCTTT CASSPLKLGGEAFF
TRBJ2-1 TRBV20-1 - - TGCAGTGCTAGAGATGGGAGCCCCTTGAGCTCCTACAATGAGCAGTTCTTC CSARDGSPLSSYNEQFF
TRBJ1-1 TRBV18 - - TGTGCCAGCTCACCATTGACGACGGTGGAGAAAGCTTTCTTT CASSPLTTVEKAFF
TRBJ1-6 TRBV2 - - TGTGCCAGCGCGGTGCAGTATAATTCACCCCTCCACTTT CASAVQYNSPLHF
TRBJ2-1 TRBV10-3 - - TGTGCCATCACTGGCGGGGACTACAATGAGCAGTTCTTC CAITGGDYNEQFF
TRBJ2-7 TRBV29-1 few - TGCAGCGTTGAAGAGGAAGGCTACGAGCAGTACTTC CSVEEEGYEQYF
TRBJ2-3 TRBV6-1 - - TGTGCCAGCAGTCGGGGACGGGGCACAGATACGCAGTATTTT CASSRGRGTDTQYF
TRBJ2-3 TRBV5-5 few TRBD2 TGTGCCAGCAGCCCCGACGGGGGGGCGGTCACAGATACGCAGTATTTT CASSPDGGAVTDTQYF
TRBJ2-1 TRBV6-2/TRBV6-3 few TRBD2 TGTGCCAGCAGCGAGGCGGGGGGGTACAATGAGCAGTTCTTC CASSEAGGYNEQFF
TRBJ2-4 TRBV7-2 many TRBD2 TGTGCCAGCAGCTCCCTAGCGGACCTAGCCAAAAACATTCAGTACTTC CASSSLADLAKNIQYF
TRBJ2-1 TRBV20-1 - - TGCAGTGCTCGCGTGGACAGTAGCTCCTACAATGAGCAGTTCTTC CSARVDSSSYNEQFF
TRBJ2-3 TRBV12-3/TRBV12-4 few TRBD2 TGTGCCAGCAGCGCCGTGCTAGCGGGGGGCAAAGGAGATACGCAGTATTTT CASSAVLAGGKGDTQYF
TRBJ2-3 TRBV3-1 few - TGTGCCAGCAGCTTCGGACAATTTAGCACAGATACGCAGTATTTT CASSFGQFSTDTQYF
TRBJ1-2 TRBV5-5 - - TGTGCCAGCAGCTTAGGGGTTACCTATGGCTACACCTTC CASSLGVTYGYTF
TRBJ2-3 TRBV7-6 many - TGTGCCAGCAGCTTCGGTGCCGGAGATACGCAGTATTTT CASSFGAGDTQYF
TRBJ2-7 TRBV3-1 - - TGTGCCAGCAGCCCCCAACAGGATACATTCTACGAGCAGTACTTC CASSPQQDTFYEQYF
TRBJ2-3 TRBV12-3/TRBV12-4 - TRBD2 TGTGCCAGCAGTTCGGGAGGGACGGCAGATACGCAGTATTTT CASSSGGTADTQYF
TRBJ1-6 TRBV7-9 few - TGTGCCAGCACAGGGGAATCCTATAATTCACCCCTCCACTTT CASTGESYNSPLHF
TRBJ2-3 TRBV4-3 - - TGCGCCAGCAGCCAAGATAGCGACGGACGCACAGATACGCAGTATTTT CASSQDSDGRTDTQYF
TRBJ1-4 TRBV7-9 few TRBD1 TGTGCCAGCAGCGACGACAGGGGGTATAATGAAAAACTGTTTTTT CASSDDRGYNEKLFF
TRBJ2-1 TRBV20-1 many - TGCAGTGCTAGAGTTCCCGGGACAAGGTACAATGAGCAGTTCTTC CSARVPGTRYNEQFF
TRBJ1-1 TRBV12-3/TRBV12-4 few - TGTGCCAGCAGTTTAGGGGGGGTCGACGAAGCTTTCTTT CASSLGGVDEAFF
TRBJ2-1 TRBV27 few - TGTGCCATCGCGTCCCCCGGTTCCTACAATGAGCAGTTCTTC CAIASPGSYNEQFF
TRBJ2-2 TRBV6-2/TRBV6-3 - TRBD2 TGTGCCAGCCGCGGACTAGCGGGACCTACCGGGGAGCTGTTTTTT CASRGLAGPTGELFF